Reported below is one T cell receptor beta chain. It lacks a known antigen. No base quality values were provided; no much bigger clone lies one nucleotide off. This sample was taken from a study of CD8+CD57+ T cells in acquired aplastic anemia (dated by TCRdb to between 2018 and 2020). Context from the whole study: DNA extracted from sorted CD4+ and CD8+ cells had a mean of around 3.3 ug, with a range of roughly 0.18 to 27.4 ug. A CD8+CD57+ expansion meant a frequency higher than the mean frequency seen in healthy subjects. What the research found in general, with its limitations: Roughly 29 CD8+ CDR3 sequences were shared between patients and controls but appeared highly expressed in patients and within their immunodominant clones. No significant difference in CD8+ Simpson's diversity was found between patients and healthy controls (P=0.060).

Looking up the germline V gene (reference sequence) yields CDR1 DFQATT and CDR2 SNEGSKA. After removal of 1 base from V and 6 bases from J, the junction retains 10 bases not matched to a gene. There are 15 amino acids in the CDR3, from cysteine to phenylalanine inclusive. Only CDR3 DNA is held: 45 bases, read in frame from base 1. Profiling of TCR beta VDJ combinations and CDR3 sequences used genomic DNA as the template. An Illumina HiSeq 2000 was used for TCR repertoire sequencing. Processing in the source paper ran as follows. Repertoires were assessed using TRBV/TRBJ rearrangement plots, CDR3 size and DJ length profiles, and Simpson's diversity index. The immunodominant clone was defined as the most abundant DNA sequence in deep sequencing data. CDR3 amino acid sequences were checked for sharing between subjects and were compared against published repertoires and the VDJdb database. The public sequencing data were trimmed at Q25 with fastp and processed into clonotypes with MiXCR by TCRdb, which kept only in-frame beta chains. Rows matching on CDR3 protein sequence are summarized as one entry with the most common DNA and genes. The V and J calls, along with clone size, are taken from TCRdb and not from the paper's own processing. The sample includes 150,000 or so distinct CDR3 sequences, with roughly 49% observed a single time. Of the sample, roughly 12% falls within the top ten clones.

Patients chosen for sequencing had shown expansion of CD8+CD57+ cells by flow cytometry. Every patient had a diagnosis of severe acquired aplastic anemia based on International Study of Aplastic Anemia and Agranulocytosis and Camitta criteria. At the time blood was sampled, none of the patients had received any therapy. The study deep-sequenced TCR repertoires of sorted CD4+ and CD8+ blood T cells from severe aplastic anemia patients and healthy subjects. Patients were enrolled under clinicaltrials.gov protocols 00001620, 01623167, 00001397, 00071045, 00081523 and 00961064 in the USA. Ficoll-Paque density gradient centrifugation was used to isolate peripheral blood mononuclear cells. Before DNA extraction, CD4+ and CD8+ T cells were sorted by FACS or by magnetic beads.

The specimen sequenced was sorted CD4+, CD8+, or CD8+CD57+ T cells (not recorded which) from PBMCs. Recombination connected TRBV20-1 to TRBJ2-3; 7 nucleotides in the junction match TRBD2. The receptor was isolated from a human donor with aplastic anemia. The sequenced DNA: TGCAGTGCTAGAGGAAGGAGGCGGGAGCGGGATACGCAGTATTTT. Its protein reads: CSARGRRRERDTQYF.